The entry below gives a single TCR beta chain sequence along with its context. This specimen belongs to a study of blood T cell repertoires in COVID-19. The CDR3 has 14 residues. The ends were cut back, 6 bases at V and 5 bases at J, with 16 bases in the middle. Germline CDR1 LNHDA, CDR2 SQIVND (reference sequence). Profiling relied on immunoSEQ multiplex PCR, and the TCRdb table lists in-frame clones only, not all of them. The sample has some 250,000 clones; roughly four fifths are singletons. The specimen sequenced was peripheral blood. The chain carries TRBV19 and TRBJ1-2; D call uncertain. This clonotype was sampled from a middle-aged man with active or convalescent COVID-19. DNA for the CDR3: TGTGCCAGTAGGATGGGCGGCAGCGGATATGGCTACACCTTC. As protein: CASRMGGSGYGYTF.